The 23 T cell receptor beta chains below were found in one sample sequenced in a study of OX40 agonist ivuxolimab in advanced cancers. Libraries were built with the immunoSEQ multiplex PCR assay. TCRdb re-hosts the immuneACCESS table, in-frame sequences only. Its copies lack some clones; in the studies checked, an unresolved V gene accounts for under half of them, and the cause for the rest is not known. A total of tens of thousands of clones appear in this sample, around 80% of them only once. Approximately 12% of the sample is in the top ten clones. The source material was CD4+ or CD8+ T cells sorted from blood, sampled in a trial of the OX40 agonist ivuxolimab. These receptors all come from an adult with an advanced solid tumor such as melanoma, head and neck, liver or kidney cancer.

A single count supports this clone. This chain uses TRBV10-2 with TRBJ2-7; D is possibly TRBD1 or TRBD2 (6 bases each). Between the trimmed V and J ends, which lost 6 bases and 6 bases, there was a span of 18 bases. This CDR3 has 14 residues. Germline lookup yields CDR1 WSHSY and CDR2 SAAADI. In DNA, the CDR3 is TGCGCCAGCAGAAGCCACCCGGGGGCGAGCGAGCAGTACTTC. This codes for CASRSHPGASEQYF.

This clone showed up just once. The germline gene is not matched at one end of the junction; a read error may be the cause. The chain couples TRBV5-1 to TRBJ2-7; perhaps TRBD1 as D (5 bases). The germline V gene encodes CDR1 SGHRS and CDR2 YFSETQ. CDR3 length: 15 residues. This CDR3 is CASSLGPTGSGEQYF. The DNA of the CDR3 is TGTGCCAGCAGCTTGGGGCCGACTGGATCAGGGGAGCAGTACTTC.

CDR3 sequence reads: CASSSGTSSYEQYF. The CDR3 DNA follows: TGCGCCAGCAGCTCCGGAACATCCTCCTACGAGCAGTACTTC. V gene TRBV5-1 combines with J gene TRBJ2-7; unclear D gene. V gave up 3 bases and J gave up 0 bases, with 10 bases separating them. The length of the CDR3 is 14 residues. CDR1 is SGHRS, CDR2 YFSETQ, per germline.

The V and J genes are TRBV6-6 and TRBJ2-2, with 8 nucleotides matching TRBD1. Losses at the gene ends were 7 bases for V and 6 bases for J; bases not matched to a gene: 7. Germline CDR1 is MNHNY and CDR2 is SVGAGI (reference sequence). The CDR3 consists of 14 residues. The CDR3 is CASKIQGVAGELFF. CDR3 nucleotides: TGTGCCAGCAAGATACAGGGGGTTGCCGGGGAGCTGTTTTTT.

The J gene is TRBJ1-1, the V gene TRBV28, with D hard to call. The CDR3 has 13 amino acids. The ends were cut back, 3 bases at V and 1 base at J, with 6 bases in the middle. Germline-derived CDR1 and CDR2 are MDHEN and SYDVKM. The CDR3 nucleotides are TGTGCCAGCAGTTTGGCTGCGAACACTGAAGCTTTCTTT. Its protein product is CASSLAANTEAFF. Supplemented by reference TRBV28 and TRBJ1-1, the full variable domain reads DVKVTQSSRYLVKRTGEKVFLECVQDMDHENMFWYRQDPGLGLRLIYFSYDVKMKEKGDIPEGYSVSREKKERFSLILESASTNQTSMYLCASSLAANTEAFFGQGTRLTVV.

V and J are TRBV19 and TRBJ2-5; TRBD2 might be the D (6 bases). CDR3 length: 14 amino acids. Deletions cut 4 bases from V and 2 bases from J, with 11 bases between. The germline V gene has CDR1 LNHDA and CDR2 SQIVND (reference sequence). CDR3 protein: CASSTGLTQETQYF. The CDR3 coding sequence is TGTGCCAGTAGTACGGGACTGACTCAAGAGACCCAGTACTTC.

The CDR3 DNA follows: TGTGCCAGCAGCAACATCCGCACGCTTTCCCCTACTAGGGGCTATGACGGTCAGCCCCAGCATTTT. Its protein product is CASSNIRTLSPTRGYDGQPQHF. The gene calls are TRBV21-1 and TRBJ1-5. TRBV21-1 is noted as a pseudogene. This CDR3 has 22 residues.

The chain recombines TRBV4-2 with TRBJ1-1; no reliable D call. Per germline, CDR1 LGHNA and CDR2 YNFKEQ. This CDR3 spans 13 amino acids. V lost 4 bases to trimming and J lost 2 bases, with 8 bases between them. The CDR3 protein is CASSPERNTEAFF. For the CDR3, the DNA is TGTGCCAGCAGCCCGGAACGTAACACTGAAGCTTTCTTT.

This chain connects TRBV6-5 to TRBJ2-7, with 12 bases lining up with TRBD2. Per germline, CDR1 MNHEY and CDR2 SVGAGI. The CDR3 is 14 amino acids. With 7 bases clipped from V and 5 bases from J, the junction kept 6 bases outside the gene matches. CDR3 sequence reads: CASTTLAGGNEQYF. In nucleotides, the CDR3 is TGTGCCAGCACCACACTAGCGGGAGGTAACGAGCAGTACTTC.

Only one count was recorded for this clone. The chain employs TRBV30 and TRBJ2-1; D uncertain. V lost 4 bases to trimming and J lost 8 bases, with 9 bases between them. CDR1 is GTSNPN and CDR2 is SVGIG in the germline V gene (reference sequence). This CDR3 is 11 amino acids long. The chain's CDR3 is CAWKVGYEQFF. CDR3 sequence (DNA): TGTGCCTGGAAAGTGGGGTATGAGCAGTTCTTC.

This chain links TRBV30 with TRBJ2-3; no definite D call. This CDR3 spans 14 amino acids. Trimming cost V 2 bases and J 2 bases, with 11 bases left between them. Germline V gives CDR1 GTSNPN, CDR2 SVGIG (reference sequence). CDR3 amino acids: CAWSRTLPTDTQYF. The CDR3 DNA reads TGTGCCTGGAGTCGGACCCTCCCCACAGATACGCAGTATTTT. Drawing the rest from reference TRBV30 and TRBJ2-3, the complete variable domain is SQTIHQWPATLVQPVGSPLSLECTVEGTSNPNLYWYRQAAGRGLQLLFYSVGIGQISSEVPQNLSASRPQDRQFILSSKKLLLSDSGFYLCAWSRTLPTDTQYFGPGTRLTVL.

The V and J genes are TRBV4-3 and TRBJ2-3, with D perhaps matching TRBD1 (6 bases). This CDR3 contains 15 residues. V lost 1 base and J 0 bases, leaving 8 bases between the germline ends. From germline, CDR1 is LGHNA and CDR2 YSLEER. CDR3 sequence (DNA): TGCGCCAGCAGCCAAGTGGGGGCTAGCACAGATACGCAGTATTTT. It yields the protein CASSQVGASTDTQYF.

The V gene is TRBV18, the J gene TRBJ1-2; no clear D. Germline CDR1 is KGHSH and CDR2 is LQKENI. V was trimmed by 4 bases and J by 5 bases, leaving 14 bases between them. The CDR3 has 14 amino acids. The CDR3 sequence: CASSLGSVGYGYTF. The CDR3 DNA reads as TGTGCCAGCTCACTAGGGTCGGTGGGGTATGGCTACACCTTC. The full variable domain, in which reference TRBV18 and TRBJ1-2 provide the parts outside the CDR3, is NAGVMQNPRHLVRRRGQEARLRCSPMKGHSHVYWYRQLPEEGLKFMVYLQKENIIDESGMPKERFSAEFPKEGPSILRIQQVVRGDSAAYFCASSLGSVGYGYTFGSGTRLTVV.

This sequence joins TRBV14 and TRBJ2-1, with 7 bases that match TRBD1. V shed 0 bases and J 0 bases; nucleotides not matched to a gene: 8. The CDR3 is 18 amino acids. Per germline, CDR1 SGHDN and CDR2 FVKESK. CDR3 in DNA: TGTGCCAGCAGCCAAGATTCGGACAGGACCCCCTCCTACAATGAGCAGTTCTTC. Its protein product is CASSQDSDRTPSYNEQFF.

CDR3 coding DNA: TGTGCCAGCAGTTTATTTGGGCGGTATAATGAGCAGTTCTTC. Translated, it gives CASSLFGRYNEQFF. This chain links TRBV28 with TRBJ2-1; no reliable D call. The CDR3 contains 14 residues. V lost 1 base and J 7 bases, leaving 11 bases between the germline ends. Germline lookup yields CDR1 MDHEN and CDR2 SYDVKM. Complete variable domain (other parts from reference TRBV28 and TRBJ2-1): DVKVTQSSRYLVKRTGEKVFLECVQDMDHENMFWYRQDPGLGLRLIYFSYDVKMKEKGDIPEGYSVSREKKERFSLILESASTNQTSMYLCASSLFGRYNEQFFGPGTRLTVL.

CDR3 region: CASGPGTGGLGTDTQYF. CDR3 bases: TGTGCCAGCGGGCCCGGGACAGGAGGGTTGGGCACAGATACGCAGTATTTT. The chain links TRBV7-9 to TRBJ2-3, with 8 bases fitting TRBD1. With V trimmed by 8 bases and J by 1 base, 14 bases remained unmatched. CDR3 length: 17 amino acids. Germline assignment: CDR1 SEHNR and CDR2 FQNEAQ (reference sequence).

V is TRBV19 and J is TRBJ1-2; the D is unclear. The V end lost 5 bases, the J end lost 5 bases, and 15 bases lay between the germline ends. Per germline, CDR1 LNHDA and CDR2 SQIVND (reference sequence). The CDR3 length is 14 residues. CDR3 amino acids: CASSRIGFLYGYTF. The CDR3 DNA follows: TGTGCCAGTAGTCGGATAGGGTTTTTGTATGGCTACACCTTC. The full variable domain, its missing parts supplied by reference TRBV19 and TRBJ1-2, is DGGITQSPKYLFRKEGQNVTLSCEQNLNHDAMYWYRQDPGQGLRLIYYSQIVNDFQKGDIAEGYSVSREKKESFPLTVTSAQKNPTAFYLCASSRIGFLYGYTFGSGTRLTVV.

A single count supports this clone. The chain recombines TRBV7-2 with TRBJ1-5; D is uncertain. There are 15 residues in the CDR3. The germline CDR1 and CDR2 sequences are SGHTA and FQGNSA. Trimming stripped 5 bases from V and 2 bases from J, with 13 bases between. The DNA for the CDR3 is TGTGCCAGCAGCCCCCGTAGTGGGGGCAATCAGCCCCAGCATTTT. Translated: CASSPRSGGNQPQHF. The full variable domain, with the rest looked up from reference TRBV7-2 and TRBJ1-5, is GAGVSQSPSNKVTEKGKDVELRCDPISGHTALYWYRQSLGQGLEFLIYFQGNSAPDKSGLPSDRFSAERTGGSVSTLTIQRTQQEDSAVYLCASSPRSGGNQPQHFGDGTRLSIL.

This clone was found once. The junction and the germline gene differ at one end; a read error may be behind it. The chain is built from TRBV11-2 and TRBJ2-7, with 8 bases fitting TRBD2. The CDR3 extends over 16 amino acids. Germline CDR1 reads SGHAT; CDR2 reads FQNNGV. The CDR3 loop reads CASRPGGLSSSHEQYF. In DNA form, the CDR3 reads TGTGCCAGCAGGCCGGGGGGGCTCTCCTCCTCCCACGAGCAGTACTTC.

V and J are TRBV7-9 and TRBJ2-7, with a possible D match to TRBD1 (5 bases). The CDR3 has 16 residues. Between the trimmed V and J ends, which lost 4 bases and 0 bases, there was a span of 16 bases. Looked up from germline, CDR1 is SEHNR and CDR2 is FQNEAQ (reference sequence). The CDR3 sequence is CASSSSDRPSSYEQYF. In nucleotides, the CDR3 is TGTGCCAGCAGCTCCTCTGACAGACCGTCCTCCTACGAGCAGTACTTC.

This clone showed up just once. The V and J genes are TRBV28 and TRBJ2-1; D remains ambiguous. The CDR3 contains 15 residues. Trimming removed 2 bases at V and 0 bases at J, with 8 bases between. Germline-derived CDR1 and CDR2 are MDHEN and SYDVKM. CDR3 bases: TGTGCCAGCAGTTTACCCCGTTACTCCTACAATGAGCAGTTCTTC. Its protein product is CASSLPRYSYNEQFF.

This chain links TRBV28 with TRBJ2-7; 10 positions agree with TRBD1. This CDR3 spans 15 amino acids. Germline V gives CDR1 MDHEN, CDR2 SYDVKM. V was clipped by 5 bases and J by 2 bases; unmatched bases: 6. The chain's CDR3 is CASSPGTGAPYEQYF. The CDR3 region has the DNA TGTGCCAGCAGTCCCGGGACAGGGGCCCCCTACGAGCAGTACTTC. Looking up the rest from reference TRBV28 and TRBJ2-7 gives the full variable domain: DVKVTQSSRYLVKRTGEKVFLECVQDMDHENMFWYRQDPGLGLRLIYFSYDVKMKEKGDIPEGYSVSREKKERFSLILESASTNQTSMYLCASSPGTGAPYEQYFGPGTRLTVT.

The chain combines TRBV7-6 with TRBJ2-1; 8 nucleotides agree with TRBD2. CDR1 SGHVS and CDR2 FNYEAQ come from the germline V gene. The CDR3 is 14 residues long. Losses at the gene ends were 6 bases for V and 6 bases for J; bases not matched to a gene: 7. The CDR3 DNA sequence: TGTGCCAGCAGTCTACTAGCGGAGGGCAATGAGCAGTTCTTC. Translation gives CASSLLAEGNEQFF.